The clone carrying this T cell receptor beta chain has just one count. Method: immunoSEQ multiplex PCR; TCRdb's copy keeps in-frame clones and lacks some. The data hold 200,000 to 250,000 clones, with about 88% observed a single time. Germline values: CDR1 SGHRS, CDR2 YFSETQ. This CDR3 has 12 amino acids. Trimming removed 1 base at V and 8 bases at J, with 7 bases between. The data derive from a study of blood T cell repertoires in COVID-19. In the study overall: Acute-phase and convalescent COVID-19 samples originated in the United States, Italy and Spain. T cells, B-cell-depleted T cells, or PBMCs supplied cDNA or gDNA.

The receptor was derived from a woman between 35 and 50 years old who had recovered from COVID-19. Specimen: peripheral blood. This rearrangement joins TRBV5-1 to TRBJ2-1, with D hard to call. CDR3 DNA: TGCGCCAGCAGCTTGAATTCCTATGAGCAGTTCTTC. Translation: CASSLNSYEQFF.